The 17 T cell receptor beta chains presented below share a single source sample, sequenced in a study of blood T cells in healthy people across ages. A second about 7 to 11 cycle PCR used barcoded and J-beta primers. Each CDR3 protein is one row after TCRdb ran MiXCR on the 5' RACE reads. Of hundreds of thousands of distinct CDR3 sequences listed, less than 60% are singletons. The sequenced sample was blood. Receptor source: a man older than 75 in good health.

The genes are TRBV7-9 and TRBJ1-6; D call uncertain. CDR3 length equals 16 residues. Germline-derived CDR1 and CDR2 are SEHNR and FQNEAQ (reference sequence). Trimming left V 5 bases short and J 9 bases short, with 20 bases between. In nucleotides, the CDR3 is TGTGCCAGCAGCCCCCCCGGAGCCCAGGCTGGTTCACCCCTCCACTTT. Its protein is CASSPPGAQAGSPLHF. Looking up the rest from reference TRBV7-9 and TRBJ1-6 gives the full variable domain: DTGVSQNPRHKITKRGQNVTFRCDPISEHNRLYWYRQTLGQGPEFLTYFQNEAQLEKSRLLSDRFSAERPKGSFSTLEIQRTEQGDSAMYLCASSPPGAQAGSPLHFGNGTRLTVT.

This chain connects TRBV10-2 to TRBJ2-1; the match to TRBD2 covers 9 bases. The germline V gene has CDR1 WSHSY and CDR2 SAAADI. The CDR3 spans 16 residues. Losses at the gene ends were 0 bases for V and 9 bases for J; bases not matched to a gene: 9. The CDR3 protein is CASSESPSGIFLEQFF. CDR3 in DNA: TGCGCCAGCAGTGAGTCGCCTAGCGGGATTTTTCTTGAGCAGTTCTTC.

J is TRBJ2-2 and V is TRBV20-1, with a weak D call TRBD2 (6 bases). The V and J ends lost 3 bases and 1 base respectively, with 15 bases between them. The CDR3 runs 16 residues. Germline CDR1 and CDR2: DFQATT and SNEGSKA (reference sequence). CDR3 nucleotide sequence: TGCAGTGCTAGTCCGCTCTGGCGGGAGAACACCGGGGAGCTGTTTTTT. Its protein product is CSASPLWRENTGELFF.

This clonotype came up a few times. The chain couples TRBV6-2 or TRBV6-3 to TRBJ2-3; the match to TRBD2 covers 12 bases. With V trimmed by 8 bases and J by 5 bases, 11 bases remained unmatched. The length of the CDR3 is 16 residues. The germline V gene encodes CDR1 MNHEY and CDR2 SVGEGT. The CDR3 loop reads CASRDWTSGTGDTQYF. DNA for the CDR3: TGTGCCAGCCGAGATTGGACTAGCGGGACGGGAGATACGCAGTATTTT.

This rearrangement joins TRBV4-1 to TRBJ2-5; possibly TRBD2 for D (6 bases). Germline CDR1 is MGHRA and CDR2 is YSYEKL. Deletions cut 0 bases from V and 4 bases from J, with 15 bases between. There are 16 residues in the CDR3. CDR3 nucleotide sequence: TGCGCCAGCAGCCAAGAACGGCGGGGACCGGGAGAGACCCAGTACTTC. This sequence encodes CASSQERRGPGETQYF.

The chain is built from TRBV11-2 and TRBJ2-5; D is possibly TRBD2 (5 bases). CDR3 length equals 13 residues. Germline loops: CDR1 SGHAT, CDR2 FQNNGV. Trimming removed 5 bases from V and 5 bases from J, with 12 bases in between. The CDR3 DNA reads TGTGCCAGCAGCCACCTAGCCCAGGAGACCCAGTACTTC. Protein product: CASSHLAQETQYF.

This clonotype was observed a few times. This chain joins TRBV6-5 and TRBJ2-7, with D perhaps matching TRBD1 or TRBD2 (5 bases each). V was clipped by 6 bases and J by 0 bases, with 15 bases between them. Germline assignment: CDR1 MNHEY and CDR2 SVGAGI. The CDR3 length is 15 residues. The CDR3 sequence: CASSQGRAGSYEQYF. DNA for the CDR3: TGTGCCAGCAGCCAGGGACGAGCTGGCTCCTACGAGCAGTACTTC.

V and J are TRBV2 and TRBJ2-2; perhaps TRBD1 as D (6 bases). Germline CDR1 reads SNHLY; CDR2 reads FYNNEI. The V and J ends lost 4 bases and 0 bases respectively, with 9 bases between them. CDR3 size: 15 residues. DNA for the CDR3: TGTGCCAGCAGTGTGACAGGACCGAACACCGGGGAGCTGTTTTTT. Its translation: CASSVTGPNTGELFF.

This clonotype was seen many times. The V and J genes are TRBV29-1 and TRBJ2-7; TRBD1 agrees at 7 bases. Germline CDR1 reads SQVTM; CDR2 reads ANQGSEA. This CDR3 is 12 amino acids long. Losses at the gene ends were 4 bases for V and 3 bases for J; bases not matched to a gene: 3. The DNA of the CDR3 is TGCAGCGTTGGCCGGGACAGCTACGAGCAGTACTTC. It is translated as CSVGRDSYEQYF.

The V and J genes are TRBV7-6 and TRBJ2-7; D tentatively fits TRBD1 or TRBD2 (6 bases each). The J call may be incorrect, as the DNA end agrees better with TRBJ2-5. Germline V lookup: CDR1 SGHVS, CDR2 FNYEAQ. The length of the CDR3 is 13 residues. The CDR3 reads CASTRGPKETQYF. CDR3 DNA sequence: TGTGCCAGCACCCGGGGGCCCAAAGAGACCCAGTACTTC.

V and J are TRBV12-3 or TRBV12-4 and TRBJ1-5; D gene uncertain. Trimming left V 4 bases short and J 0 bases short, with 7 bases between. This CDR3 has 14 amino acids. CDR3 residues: CASSWVGSNQPQHF. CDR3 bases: TGTGCCAGCAGTTGGGTGGGTAGCAATCAGCCCCAGCATTTT.

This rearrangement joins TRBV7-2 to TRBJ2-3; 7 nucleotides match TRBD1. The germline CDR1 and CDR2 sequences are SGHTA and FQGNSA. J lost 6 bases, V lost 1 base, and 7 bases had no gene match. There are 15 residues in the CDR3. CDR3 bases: TGTGCCAGCAGCTTAGGTGACAGGGAAGTTGATACGCAGTATTTT. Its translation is CASSLGDREVDTQYF.

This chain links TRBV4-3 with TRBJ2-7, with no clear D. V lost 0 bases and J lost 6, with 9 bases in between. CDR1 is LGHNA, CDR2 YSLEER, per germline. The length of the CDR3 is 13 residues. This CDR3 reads CASSQEAWGEQYF. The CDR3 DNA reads TGCGCCAGCAGCCAAGAGGCTTGGGGCGAGCAGTACTTC.

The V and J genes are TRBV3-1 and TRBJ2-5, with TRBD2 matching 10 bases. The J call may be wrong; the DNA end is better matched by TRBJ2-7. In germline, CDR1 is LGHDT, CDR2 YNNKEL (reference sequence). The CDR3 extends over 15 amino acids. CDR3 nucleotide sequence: TGTGCCAGCAGCCAAGGTGTGGGACTAGCGAGCGAGCAGTACTTC. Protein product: CASSQGVGLASEQYF.

CDR3 coding DNA: TGTTCCAACCAAAGGGGGGACATCAATGAGCAGTTCTTC. As protein: CSNQRGDINEQFF. J is TRBJ2-1 and V is TRBV7-9; D is possibly TRBD1 or TRBD2 (6 bases each). The CDR3 is 13 residues long. The germline V gene has CDR1 SEHNR and CDR2 FQNEAQ (reference sequence).

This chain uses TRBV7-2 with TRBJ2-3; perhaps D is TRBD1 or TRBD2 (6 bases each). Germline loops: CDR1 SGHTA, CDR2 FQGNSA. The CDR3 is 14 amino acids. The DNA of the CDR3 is TGTGCATCTCAGCCGGGGGCCGAAATGCATACGCAGTATTTT. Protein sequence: CASQPGAEMHTQYF.

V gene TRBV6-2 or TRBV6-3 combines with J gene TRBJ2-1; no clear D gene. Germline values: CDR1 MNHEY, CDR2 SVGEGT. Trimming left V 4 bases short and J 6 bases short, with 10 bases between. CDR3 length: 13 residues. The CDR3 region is CASSSRPVNEQFF. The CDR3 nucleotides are TGTGCCAGCAGTTCCCGACCGGTCAATGAGCAGTTCTTC.